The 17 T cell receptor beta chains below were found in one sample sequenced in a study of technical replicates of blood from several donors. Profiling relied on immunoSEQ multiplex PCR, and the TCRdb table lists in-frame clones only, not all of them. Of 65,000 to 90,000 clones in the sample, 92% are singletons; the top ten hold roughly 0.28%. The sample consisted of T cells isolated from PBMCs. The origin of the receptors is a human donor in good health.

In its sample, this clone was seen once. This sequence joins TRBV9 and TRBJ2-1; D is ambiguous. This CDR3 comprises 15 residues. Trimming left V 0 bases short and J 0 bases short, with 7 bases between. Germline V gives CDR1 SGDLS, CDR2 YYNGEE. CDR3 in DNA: TGTGCCAGCAGCGTAGAGGCGGACTCCTACAATGAGCAGTTCTTC. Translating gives CASSVEADSYNEQFF.

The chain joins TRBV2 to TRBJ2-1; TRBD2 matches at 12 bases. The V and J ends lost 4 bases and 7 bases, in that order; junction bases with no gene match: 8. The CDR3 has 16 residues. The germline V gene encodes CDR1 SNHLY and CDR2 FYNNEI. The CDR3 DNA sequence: TGTGCCAGCAGTGGACCTAGCGGGGGGGCCCAAAATGAGCAGTTCTTC. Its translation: CASSGPSGGAQNEQFF.

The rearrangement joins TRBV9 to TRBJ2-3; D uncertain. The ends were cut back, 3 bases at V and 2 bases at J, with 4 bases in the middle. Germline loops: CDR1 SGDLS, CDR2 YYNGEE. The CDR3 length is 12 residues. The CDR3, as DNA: TGTGCCAGCAGCGAACACACAGATACGCAGTATTTT. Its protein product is CASSEHTDTQYF.

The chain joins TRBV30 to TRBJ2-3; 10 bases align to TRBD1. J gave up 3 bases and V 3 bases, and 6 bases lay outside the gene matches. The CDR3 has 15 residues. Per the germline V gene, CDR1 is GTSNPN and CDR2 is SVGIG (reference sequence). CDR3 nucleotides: TGTGCCTGGAGCCCGGACAGGGGGAGAACAGATACGCAGTATTTT. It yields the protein CAWSPDRGRTDTQYF.

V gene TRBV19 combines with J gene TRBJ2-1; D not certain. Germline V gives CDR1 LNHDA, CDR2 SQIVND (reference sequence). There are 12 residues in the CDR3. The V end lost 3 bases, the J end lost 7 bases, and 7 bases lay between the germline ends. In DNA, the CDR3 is TGTGCCAGTAGTATTGAGTGGAATGAGCAGTTCTTC. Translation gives CASSIEWNEQFF.

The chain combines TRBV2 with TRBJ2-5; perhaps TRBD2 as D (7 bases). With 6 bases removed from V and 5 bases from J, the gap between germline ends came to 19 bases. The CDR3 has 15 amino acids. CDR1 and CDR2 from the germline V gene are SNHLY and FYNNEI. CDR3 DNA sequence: TGTGCCAGCAGGGGTTGGGGGGGGGCCGTGGAGACCCAGTACTTC. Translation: CASRGWGGAVETQYF.

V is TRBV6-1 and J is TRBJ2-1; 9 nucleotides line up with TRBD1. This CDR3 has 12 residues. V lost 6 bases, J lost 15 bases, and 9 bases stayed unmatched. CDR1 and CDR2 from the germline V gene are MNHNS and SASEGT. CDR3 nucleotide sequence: TGTGCCAGCAGCCGCGGAGGACAGGGGTCGTTCTTC. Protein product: CASSRGGQGSFF.

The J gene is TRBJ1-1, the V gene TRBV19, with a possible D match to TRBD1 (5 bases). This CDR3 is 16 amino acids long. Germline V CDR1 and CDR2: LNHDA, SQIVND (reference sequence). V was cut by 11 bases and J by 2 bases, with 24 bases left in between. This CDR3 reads CAFPRGTSNINTEAFF. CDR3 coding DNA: TGTGCCTTCCCACGGGGGACCTCCAATATTAACACTGAAGCTTTCTTT.

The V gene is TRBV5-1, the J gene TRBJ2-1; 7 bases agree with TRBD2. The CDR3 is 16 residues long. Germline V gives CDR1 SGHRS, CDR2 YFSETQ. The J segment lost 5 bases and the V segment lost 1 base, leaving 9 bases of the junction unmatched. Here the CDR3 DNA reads TGCGCCAGCAGCTTGCCTCTAGCGGCGGGAGACAATGAGCAGTTCTTC. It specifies CASSLPLAAGDNEQFF.

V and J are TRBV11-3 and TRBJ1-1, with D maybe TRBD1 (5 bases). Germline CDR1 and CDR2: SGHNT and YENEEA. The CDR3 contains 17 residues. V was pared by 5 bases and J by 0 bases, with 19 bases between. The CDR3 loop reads CASSPGPGEYMNTEAFF. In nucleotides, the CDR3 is TGTGCCAGCAGCCCCGGCCCGGGGGAGTACATGAACACTGAAGCTTTCTTT.

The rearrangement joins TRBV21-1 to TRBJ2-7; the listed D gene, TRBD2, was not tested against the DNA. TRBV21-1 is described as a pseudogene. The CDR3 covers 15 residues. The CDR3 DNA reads TGTGCCAGCAGCAAAGGACGGGGGGTCTCCTACGAGCAGTACTTC. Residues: CASSKGRGVSYEQYF.

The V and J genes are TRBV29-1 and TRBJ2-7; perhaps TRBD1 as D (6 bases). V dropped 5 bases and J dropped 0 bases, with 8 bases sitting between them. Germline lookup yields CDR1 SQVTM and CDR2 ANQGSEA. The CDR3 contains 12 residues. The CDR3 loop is CSVTGYSYEQYF. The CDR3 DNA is TGCAGCGTTACAGGGTACTCCTACGAGCAGTACTTC.

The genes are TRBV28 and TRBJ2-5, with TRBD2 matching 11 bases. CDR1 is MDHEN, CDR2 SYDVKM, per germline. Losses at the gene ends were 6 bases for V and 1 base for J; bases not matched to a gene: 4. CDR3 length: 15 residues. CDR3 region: CASSPGTSGQETQYF. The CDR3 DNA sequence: TGTGCCAGCAGCCCCGGGACTAGCGGCCAAGAGACCCAGTACTTC.

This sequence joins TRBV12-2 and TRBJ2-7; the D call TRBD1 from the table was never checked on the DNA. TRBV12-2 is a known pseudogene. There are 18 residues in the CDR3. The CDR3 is CASRSFDRDRKRSYEQYF. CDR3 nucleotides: TGTGCAAGTCGCTCATTTGACCGGGACAGGAAACGTTCCTACGAGCAGTACTTC.

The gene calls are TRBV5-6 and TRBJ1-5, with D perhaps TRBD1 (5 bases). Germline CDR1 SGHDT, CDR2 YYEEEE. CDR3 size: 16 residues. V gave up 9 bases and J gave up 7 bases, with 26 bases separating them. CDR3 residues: CANFFDLLGGGQPQHF. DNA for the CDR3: TGTGCCAATTTTTTTGATCTACTGGGGGGAGGACAGCCCCAGCATTTT.

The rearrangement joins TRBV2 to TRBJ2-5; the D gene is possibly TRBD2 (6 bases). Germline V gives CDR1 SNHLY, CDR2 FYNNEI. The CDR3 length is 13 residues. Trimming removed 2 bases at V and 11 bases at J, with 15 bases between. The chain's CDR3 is CASSEPRGPKQYF. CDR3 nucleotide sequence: TGTGCCAGCAGTGAACCGCGGGGACCGAAGCAGTACTTC.

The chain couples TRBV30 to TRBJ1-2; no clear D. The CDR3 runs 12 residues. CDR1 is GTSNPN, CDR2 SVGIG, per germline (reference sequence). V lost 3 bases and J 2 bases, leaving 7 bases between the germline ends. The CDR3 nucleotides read TGTGCCTGGAGAGGCGGAAACTATGGCTACACCTTC. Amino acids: CAWRGGNYGYTF.